This TCR beta chain was recovered during a study of T cells after yellow fever vaccination. CDR3 length: 12 amino acids. Germline assignment: CDR1 SQVTM and CDR2 ANQGSEA. Trimming pared 7 bases from V and 8 bases from J, leaving 14 bases between. This clonotype occurred many times. TCRdb reprocessed the 5' RACE reads via MiXCR and lists one record per CDR3 protein. The sample holds about 130,000 distinct CDR3 sequences, 7.4% seen once. The specimen comprised CD4+ T cells sorted from PBMCs, sampled around 10 days after the first yellow fever vaccination. The gene calls are TRBV29-1 and TRBJ1-4; D not certain. The clonotype originates from a young man who received the YFV17D yellow fever vaccine. This CDR3 is CSGETREEKLFF. The CDR3 DNA sequence: TGCAGCGGTGAGACTCGAGAGGAAAAACTGTTTTTT.